This T cell receptor (beta chain) came from a study of shared clonotypes between healthy human individuals. Here immunoSEQ multiplex PCR was the method, and the copy in TCRdb shows in-frame clones only, minus some. The data hold just over 2,000,000 clones, with roughly 95% observed a single time. Naive CD8 cells lacked CD45RO and underwent positive selection for CCR7, leaving out terminally differentiated effector memory CD45RA+ cells. The CDR3 extends over 14 amino acids. V was cut by 4 bases and J by 1 base, with 13 bases left in between. From germline, CDR1 is GTSNPN and CDR2 SVGIG (reference sequence).

The source material was naive CD8+ T cells sorted from blood. This rearrangement joins TRBV30 to TRBJ1-1, with a possible D match to TRBD1 (6 bases). This clonotype originated in a man aged 18 to 35 in good health. CDR3 region: CAWTVDRPNTEAFF. In nucleotides, the CDR3 is TGTGCCTGGACCGTGGACAGACCGAACACTGAAGCTTTCTTT.